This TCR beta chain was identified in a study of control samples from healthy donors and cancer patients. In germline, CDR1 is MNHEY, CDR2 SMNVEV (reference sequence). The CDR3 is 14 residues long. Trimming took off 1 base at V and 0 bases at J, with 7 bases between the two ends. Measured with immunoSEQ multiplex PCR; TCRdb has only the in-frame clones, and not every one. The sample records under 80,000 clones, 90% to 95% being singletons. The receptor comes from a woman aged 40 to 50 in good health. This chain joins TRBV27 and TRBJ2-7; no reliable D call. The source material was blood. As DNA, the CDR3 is TGTGCCAGCAGTTTATTCGGCGACTCCTACGAGCAGTACTTC. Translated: CASSLFGDSYEQYF.